Following are 5 T cell receptor beta chains from one sample sequenced in a study of graft-versus-host responses after intestinal transplantation. Repertoires were generated with immunoSEQ multiplex PCR, while TCRdb's copy carries only in-frame clones and drops some. The repertoire holds about 47,000 clones, about 94% seen once, with roughly 1.6% in the top ten. The sequencing here drew on PBMCs, taken approximately 360 days after intestinal transplant. These receptors all come from a human patient who received an intestinal transplant, so some T cells may come from the graft donor.

V is TRBV10-2 and J is TRBJ2-1, with no clear D. CDR1 and CDR2 from the germline V gene are WSHSY and SAAADI. The CDR3 has 16 residues. Trimming removed 2 bases from V and 4 bases from J, with 15 bases in between. DNA for the CDR3: TGCGCCAGCAGTGAGGATCGGCGGAGTAAGTACAATGAGCAGTTCTTC. Amino acid sequence: CASSEDRRSKYNEQFF.

This chain connects TRBV4-1 to TRBJ2-1; 8 bases are shared with TRBD2. Trimming at V came to 1 base and at J to 2 bases, leaving 7 bases not matched to a gene. The CDR3 is 17 residues long. CDR1 and CDR2 (germline): MGHRA, YSYEKL. CDR3 amino acids: CASSQGLSGITYNEQFF. The CDR3 DNA reads as TGCGCCAGCAGCCAAGGGCTTAGCGGGATTACCTACAATGAGCAGTTCTTC.

The rearrangement links TRBV6-5 to TRBJ1-2; possible D gene TRBD1, 5 bases. The V end lost 10 bases, the J end lost 7 bases, and 16 bases lay between the germline ends. The CDR3 consists of 12 residues. CDR1 is MNHEY and CDR2 is SVGAGI in the germline V gene. The CDR3 loop is CATTTVGGGYTF. The DNA of the CDR3 is TGTGCCACAACGACAGTGGGTGGTGGCTACACCTTC.

This chain joins TRBV19 and TRBJ1-1; D is uncertain. The CDR3 has 13 residues. Trimming shortened V by 1 base and J by 1 base, and 4 bases separated the two germline ends. Germline V gene lookup returns CDR1 LNHDA and CDR2 SQIVND (reference sequence). The CDR3, as DNA: TGTGCCAGTAGTATAGGGAGGAACACTGAAGCTTTCTTT. This codes for CASSIGRNTEAFF.

The chain combines TRBV28 with TRBJ2-5; 10 bases map to TRBD1. Losses at the gene ends were 5 bases for V and 0 bases for J; bases not matched to a gene: 6. The CDR3 spans 16 residues. CDR1 MDHEN and CDR2 SYDVKM come from the germline V gene. The CDR3 coding sequence is TGTGCCAGCAGTACGGACAGGGGGACCTACCAAGAGACCCAGTACTTC. Protein sequence: CASSTDRGTYQETQYF. Looking up the rest from reference TRBV28 and TRBJ2-5 gives the full variable domain: DVKVTQSSRYLVKRTGEKVFLECVQDMDHENMFWYRQDPGLGLRLIYFSYDVKMKEKGDIPEGYSVSREKKERFSLILESASTNQTSMYLCASSTDRGTYQETQYFGPGTRLLVL.